The clone carrying this T cell receptor (beta chain) has a handful of counts. Its antigen is as yet unknown. At sampling all donors were nominally healthy, likely with unrecorded immune exposures. The data stem from a study of cytomegalovirus exposure and HLA in healthy donors. Study-wide context: There were about 85 million unique TCRs (from HLA-typed donors) in an early data release.

The PCR was carried out with 60 Vbeta primers and 13 Jbeta primers. Only in-frame clones appear in the TCRdb table, and some are missing; sequencing was by immunoSEQ multiplex PCR. The data show approximately 100,000 clones, around four fifths seen once. Study-level results: Cytomegalovirus-associated TCR beta chains were listed, numbering roughly 150. A few V segments could not be told apart, such as TRBV6-2 and TRBV6-3, and were left out.

The CDR3 is 17 amino acids. Germline-derived CDR1 and CDR2 are SGHRS and YFSETQ. V was shortened by 4 bases and J by 0 bases, with 19 bases between the two germline ends. The sequenced sample was PBMCs. The V and J genes are TRBV5-1 and TRBJ1-2, with D perhaps TRBD1 (5 bases). The source of this sequence is a woman aged 40 to 50 in good health and CMV-seronegative. The CDR3 nucleotides are TGCGCCAGCAGCAGGGGAGGCCGGTGGGAGACTAACTATGGCTACACCTTC. Its translation: CASSRGGRWETNYGYTF.